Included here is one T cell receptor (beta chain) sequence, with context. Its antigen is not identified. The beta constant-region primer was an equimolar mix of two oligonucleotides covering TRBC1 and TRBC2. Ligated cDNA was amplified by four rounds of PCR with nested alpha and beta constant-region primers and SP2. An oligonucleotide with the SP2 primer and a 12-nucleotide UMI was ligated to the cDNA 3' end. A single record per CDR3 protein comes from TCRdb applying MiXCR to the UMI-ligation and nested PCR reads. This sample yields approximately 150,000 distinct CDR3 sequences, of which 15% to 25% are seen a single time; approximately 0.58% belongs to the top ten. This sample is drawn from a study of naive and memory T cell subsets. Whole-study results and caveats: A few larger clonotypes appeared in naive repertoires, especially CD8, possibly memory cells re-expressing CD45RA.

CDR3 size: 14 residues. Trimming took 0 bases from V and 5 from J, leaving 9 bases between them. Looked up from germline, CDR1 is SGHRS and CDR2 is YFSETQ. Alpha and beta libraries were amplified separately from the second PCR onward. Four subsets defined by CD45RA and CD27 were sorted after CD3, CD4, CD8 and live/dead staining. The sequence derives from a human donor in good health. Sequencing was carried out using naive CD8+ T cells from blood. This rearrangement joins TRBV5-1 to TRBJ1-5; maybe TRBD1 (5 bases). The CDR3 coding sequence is TGCGCCAGCAGCTTGGTCCCGGGGGATCAGCCCCAGCATTTT. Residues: CASSLVPGDQPQHF.